This TCR beta chain was found in a study of blood T cell repertoires in COVID-19. The overall study: The United States, Italy and Spain provided the acute and convalescent COVID-19 samples. PBMCs, B-cell-depleted T cells, or T cells were the source of the cDNA or gDNA that made up the material.

The V segment lost 4 bases and the J segment 4 bases; nucleotides outside the gene matches: 5. The germline CDR1 and CDR2 sequences are SGDLS and YYNGEE. This CDR3 spans 15 amino acids. In the authors' methods: How many nucleated cells were present was estimated from reference gene primer amplification. Profiling relied on immunoSEQ multiplex PCR, and the TCRdb table lists in-frame clones only, not all of them. That table furnishes V, J and clone size, whereas the DNA furnished D and trimming. The sample lists 50,000 or so clones; about 90% were seen once. The chain combines TRBV9 with TRBJ2-1; 10 bases line up with TRBD2. The specimen was peripheral blood. The receptor was isolated from a human donor with active COVID-19. The donor label of this sample is uncertain. DNA of the CDR3: TGTGCCAGCAGCATTAGCGGGGGGAGATACAATGAGCAGTTCTTC. It encodes CASSISGGRYNEQFF.